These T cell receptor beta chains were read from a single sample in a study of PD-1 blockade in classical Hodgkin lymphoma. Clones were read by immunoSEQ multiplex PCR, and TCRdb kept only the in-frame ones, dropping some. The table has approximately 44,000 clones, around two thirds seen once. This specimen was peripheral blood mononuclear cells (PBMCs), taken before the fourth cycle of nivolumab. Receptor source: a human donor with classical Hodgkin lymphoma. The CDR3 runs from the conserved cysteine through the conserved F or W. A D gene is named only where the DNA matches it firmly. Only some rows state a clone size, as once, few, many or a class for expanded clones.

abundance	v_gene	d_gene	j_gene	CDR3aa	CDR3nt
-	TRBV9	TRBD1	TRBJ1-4	CASSEQGVNEKLFF	TGTGCCAGCAGCGAACAGGGGGTTAATGAAAAACTGTTTTTT
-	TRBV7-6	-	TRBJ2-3	CASSLDLRGGSDTQYF	TGTGCCAGCAGCTTAGATCTAAGGGGGGGATCAGATACGCAGTATTTT
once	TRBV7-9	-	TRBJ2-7	CAIGSPPSDYEQYF	TGTGCCATTGGTAGTCCCCCTTCCGACTACGAGCAGTACTTC
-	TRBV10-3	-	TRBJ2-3	CASQSTDTQYF	TGTGCCTCTCAAAGCACAGATACGCAGTATTTT
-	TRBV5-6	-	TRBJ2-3	CASSLGGTDTQYF	TGTGCCAGCAGCTTAGGTGGCACAGATACGCAGTATTTT
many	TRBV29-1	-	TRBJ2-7	CSVEDPGRRAYEQYF	TGCAGCGTTGAAGACCCAGGGCGCCGCGCGTACGAGCAGTACTTC
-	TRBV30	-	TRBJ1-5	CAWNAGARGQPQHF	TGTGCCTGGAATGCAGGGGCGCGGGGGCAGCCCCAGCATTTT
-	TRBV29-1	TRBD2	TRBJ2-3	CSVSGTSGLRTDTQYF	TGCAGCGTTTCCGGGACTAGCGGCCTTCGCACAGATACGCAGTATTTT
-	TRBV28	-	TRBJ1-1	CASSLWGLGEHSEAFF	TGTGCCAGCAGTTTATGGGGGTTGGGGGAACATAGTGAAGCTTTCTTT
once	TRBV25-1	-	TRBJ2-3	CASLGLSTDTQYF	TGTGCCAGTCTCGGGCTAAGCACAGATACGCAGTATTTT
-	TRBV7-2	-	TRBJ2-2	CASSLGGSTGELFF	TGTGCCAGCAGCTTGGGAGGATCAACCGGGGAGCTGTTTTTT
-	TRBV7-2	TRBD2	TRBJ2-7	CASSFTSGGARYEQYF	TGTGCCAGCAGCTTCACTAGCGGGGGGGCGCGGTACGAGCAGTACTTC
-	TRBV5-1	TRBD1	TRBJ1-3	CASSLLQGYSGNTIYF	TGCGCCAGCAGCTTGCTACAGGGGTACTCTGGAAACACCATATATTTT
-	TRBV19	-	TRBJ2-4	CASIETGKAKNIQYF	TGTGCCAGTATTGAAACAGGGAAGGCCAAAAACATTCAGTACTTC
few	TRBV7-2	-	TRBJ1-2	CASSLGRNPENYGYTF	TGTGCCAGCAGCTTAGGAAGGAACCCGGAGAACTATGGCTACACCTTC
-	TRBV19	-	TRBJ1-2	CASAGTPTPTNYGYTF	TGTGCCAGCGCCGGGACACCTACCCCCACTAACTATGGCTACACCTTC
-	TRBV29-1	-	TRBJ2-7	CSVEGSYEQYF	TGCAGCGTTGAAGGTAGTTACGAGCAGTACTTC
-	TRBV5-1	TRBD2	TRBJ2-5	CASSYGLEETQYF	TGCGCCAGCAGCTACGGACTAGAAGAGACCCAGTACTTC
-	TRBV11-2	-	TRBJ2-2	CASSSRLGSGELFF	TGTGCCAGCAGCTCCCGACTGGGGAGCGGGGAGCTGTTTTTT
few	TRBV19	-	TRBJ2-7	CASSSPGQRLYEQYF	TGTGCCAGTAGTAGTCCGGGGCAGAGGCTCTACGAGCAGTACTTC
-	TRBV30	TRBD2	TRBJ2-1	CAWSGRSEQFF	TGTGCCTGGAGCGGGAGGAGTGAGCAGTTCTTC
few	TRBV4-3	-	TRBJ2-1	CASSQVIRGEQFF	TGCGCCAGCAGCCAAGTTATACGGGGAGAGCAGTTCTTC